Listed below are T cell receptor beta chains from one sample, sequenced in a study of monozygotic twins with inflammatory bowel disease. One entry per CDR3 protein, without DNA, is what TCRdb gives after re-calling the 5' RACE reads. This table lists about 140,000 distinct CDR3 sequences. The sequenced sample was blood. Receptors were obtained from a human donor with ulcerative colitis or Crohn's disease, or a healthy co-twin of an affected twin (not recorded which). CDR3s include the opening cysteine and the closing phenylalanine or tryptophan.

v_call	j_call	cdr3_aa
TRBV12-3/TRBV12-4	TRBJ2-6	CASSFDLPGANVLTF
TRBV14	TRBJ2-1	CASSQGLAGRDEQFF
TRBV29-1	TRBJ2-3	CSVAGQGMADTQYF
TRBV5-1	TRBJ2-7	CASSLEGDAYEQYF
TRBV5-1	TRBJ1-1	CASSLGAGDVQEAFF
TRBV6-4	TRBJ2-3	CASSEGVAGGTDTQYF
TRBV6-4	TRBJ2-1	CASSDSQGRYNEQFF
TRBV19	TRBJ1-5	CASSISVSGNQPQHF
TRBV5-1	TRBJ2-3	CASSKGAASGTDTQYF
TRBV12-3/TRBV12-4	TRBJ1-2	CASMGGTPISF
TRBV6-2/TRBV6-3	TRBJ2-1	CASSTGLAGVAYNEQFF
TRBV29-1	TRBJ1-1	CSAPGLNTEAFF
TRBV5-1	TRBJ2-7	CASSSVTGFVLEQYF
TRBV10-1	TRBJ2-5	CASSAVPRGTQYF
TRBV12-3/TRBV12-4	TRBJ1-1	CASGRGLDWNTEAFF
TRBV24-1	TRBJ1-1	CATSDTSEAFF
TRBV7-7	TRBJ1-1	CASSPFDGDTEAFF
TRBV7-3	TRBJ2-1	CASSSFTSGRNEQFF
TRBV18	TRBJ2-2	CASSPPTVRDTGELFF
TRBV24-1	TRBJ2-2	CATSDPRAPGTGELFF
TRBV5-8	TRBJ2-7	CASSLSDSSYEQYF
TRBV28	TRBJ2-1	CASSLRTAPYNEQFF
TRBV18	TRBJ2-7	CASSQGTSGRSYEQYF
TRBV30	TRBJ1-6	CAWSVMPGVYPLHF
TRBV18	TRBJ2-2	CASSPPVRANTGELFF
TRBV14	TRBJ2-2	CASSQVNRESGGELFF
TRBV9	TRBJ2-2	CASSVAGRSTGELFF
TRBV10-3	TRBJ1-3	CAISDLTGQGAGNTIYF
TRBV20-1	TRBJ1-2	CSAGRTDYGYTF
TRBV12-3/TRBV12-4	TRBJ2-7	CASSLETSGSWAYEQYF
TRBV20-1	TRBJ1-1	CSSRVRLGNTEAFF
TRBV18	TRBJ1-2	CASSPGTLSGYTF
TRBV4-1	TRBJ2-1	CASSQVGQGARNEQFF
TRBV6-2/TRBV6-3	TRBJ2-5	CASSYSGGPSEETQYF
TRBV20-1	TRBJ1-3	CSARSLGNTIYF
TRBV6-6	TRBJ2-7	CASSLAGVSEQYF
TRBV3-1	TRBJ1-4	CASSLTGPTNEKLFF
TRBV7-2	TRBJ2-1	CASSLSHRGISNEQFF
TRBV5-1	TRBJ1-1	CASSWDRGSTEAFF
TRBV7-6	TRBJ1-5	CASSLPPGAQPQHF
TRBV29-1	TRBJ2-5	CSVEVVAGETQYF
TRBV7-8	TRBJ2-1	CASSLALAGGRGEQFF
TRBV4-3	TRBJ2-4	CVSSHRRGGALAKNIQYF
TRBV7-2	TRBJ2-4	CASSLAAGGQNIQYF
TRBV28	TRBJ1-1	CASSLIVSEAFF